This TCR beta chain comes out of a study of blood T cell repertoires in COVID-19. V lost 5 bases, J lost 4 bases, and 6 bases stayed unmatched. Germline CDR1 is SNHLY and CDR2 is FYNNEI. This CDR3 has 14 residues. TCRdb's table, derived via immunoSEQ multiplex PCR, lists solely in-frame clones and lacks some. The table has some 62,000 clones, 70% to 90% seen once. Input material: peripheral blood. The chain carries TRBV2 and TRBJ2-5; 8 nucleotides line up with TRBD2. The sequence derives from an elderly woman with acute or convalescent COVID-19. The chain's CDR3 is CASSPRGGGETQYF. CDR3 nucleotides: TGTGCCAGCAGTCCTCGGGGGGGCGGAGAGACCCAGTACTTC. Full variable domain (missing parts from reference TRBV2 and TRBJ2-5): EPEVTQTPSHQVTQMGQEVILRCVPISNHLYFYWYRQILGQKVEFLVSFYNNEISEKSEIFDDQFSVERPDGSNFTLKIRSTKLEDSAMYFCASSPRGGGETQYFGPGTRLLVL.